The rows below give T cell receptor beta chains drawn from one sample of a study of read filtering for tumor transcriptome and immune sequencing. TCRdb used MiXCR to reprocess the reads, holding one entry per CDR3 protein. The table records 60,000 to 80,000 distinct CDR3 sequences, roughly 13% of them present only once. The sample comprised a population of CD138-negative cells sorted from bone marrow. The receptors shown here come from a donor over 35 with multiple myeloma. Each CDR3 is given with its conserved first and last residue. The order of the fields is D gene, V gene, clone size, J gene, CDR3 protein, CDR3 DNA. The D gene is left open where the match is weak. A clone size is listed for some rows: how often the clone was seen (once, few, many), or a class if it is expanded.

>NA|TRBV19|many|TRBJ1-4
CASKSGGAADEKLFF
TGTGCCAGTAAATCGGGGGGGGCGGCCGATGAAAAACTGTTTTTT
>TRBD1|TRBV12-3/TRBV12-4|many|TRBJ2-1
CASRHPETGASYNEQFF
TGTGCCAGCAGACACCCTGAGACAGGGGCCAGCTACAATGAGCAGTTCTTC
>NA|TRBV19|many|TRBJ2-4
CASMDSLAKNIQYF
TGTGCCAGTATGGACAGCTTAGCCAAAAACATTCAGTACTTC
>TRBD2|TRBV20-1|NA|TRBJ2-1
CSAQATGGVNEQFF
TGCAGTGCCCAGGCCACGGGAGGCGTCAATGAGCAGTTCTTC
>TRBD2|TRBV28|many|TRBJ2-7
CASSPGLRSSYEQYF
TGTGCCAGCAGTCCGGGACTACGTAGTTCCTACGAGCAGTACTTC
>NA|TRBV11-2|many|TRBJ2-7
CASSLDSGRAYEQYF
TGTGCCAGCAGCTTAGATAGTGGCAGAGCCTACGAGCAGTACTTC
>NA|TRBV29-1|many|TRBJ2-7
CSGGPGSYEQYF
TGCAGCGGGGGCCCCGGCTCCTACGAGCAGTACTTC
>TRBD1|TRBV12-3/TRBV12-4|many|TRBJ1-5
CASSAGGTYQPQHF
TGTGCCAGCAGCGCAGGGGGCACATATCAGCCCCAGCATTTT
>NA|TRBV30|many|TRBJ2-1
CAWSKGNEQFF
TGTGCCTGGAGTAAAGGCAATGAGCAGTTCTTC
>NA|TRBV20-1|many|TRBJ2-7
CSARITSGYEQYF
TGCAGTGCTAGAATCACCAGCGGCTACGAGCAGTACTTC
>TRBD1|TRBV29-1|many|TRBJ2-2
CSVNGQGVTGELFF
TGCAGCGTAAATGGACAGGGAGTCACCGGGGAGCTGTTTTTT
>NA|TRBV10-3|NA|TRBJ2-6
CAIRGSTGPVPGANVLTF
TGTGCCATCCGAGGATCGACAGGCCCCGTTCCTGGGGCCAACGTCCTGACTTTC
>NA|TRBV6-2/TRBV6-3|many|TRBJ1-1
CASSYSLSNTEAFF
TGTGCCAGCAGTTACTCGCTCAGCAACACTGAAGCTTTCTTT
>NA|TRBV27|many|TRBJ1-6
CASSPLVGGAGGSPLHF
TGTGCCAGCAGTCCCCTTGTGGGGGGCGCGGGGGGTTCACCCCTCCACTTT
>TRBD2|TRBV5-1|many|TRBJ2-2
CASSLTAGDTGELFF
TGCGCCAGCAGCTTGACGGCGGGAGACACCGGGGAGCTGTTTTTT
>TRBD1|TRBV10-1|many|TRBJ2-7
CASGDRASDEQYF
TGCGCCAGCGGGGACAGGGCGAGCGACGAGCAGTACTTC
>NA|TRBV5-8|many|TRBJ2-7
CASSRVRVSLEYF
TGTGCCAGCAGCCGTGTTCGGGTATCTTTGGAGTACTTC
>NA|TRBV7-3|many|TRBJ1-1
CASSLRADWNTEAFF
TGTGCCAGCAGCTTAAGGGCAGACTGGAACACTGAAGCTTTCTTT
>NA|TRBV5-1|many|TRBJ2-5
CASSSGAGGETQYF
TGCGCCAGCAGCTCCGGGGCTGGCGGGGAGACCCAGTACTTC
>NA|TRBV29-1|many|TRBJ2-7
CSVEETPFREQYF
TGCAGCGTTGAAGAAACCCCGTTTAGGGAGCAGTACTTC
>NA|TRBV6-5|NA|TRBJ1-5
CASNYGTGGNQPQHF
TGTGCCAGCAATTATGGGACGGGGGGGAATCAGCCCCAGCATTTT
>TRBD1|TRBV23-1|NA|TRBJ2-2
CASRNRGTGELFF
TGCGCCAGCAGAAACAGGGGCACCGGGGAGCTGTTTTTT
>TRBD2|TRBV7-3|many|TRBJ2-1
CASSARLAGDLVF
TGTGCCAGCAGCGCACGACTAGCGGGAGACCTTGTCTTC
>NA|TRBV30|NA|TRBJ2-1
CAWIRIGTNEQFF
TGTGCCTGGATAAGGATAGGCACGAATGAGCAGTTCTTC
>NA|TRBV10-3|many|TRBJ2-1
CAISASTSSRAGEQFF
TGTGCCATCAGTGCCTCCACTAGCTCAAGGGCAGGTGAGCAGTTCTTC
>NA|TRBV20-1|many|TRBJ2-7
CSARGPSSYEQYF
TGCAGTGCTAGAGGGCCGAGCTCCTACGAGCAGTACTTC